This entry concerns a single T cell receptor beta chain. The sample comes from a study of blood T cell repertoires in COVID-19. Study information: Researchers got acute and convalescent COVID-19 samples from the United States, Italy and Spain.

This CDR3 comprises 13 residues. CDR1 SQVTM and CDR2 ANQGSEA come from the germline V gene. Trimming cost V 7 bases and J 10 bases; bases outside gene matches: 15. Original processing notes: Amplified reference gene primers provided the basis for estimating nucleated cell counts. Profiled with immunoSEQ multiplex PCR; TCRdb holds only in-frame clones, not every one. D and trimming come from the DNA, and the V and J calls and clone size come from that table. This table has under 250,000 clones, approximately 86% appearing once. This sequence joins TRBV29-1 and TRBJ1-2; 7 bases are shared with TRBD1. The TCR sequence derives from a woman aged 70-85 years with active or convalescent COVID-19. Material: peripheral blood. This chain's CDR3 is CSATISGDRDYTF. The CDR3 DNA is TGCAGCGCCACCATTTCCGGTGACAGGGACTACACCTTC.